This TCR delta chain stems from a study of γδ T cells in repeated Plasmodium falciparum infection (dated by TCRdb to the early 2020s). About the investigation overall: The natural-infection arm enrolled Malian children exposed to intense seasonal malaria transmission, compared against age and gender matched Australian children. Four controlled human malaria infections were administered to five or six malaria-naive U.S. adults over 644 days by bites from P. falciparum NF54-infected Anopheles stephensi mosquitoes. Samples were collected from controlled-infection subjects at baseline, immediately before selected infections, and 21 days after each infection. Malian gammadelta TCR repertoires were analysed cross-sectionally in periods with no transmission and longitudinally across episodes of acute febrile malaria. The study examined how repeated Plasmodium falciparum infection shapes the human gammadelta T cell repertoire, using natural infection in Mali and controlled human malaria infection.

Overall study outcomes, separate from this receptor: Analysis of inter-individual variability in gammadelta T cell responses was limited by the small size of the controlled-infection cohort. The Malian cohort came from a small rural village of predominantly one ethnic group, limiting generalizability.

Notes on this clone: What this receptor recognizes is not known. This likely traces to a read error, being one base from a far larger clone. The same CDR3 also results from other DNA sequences found in this sample.

The library came from multiplex PCR. Sequencing used an Illumina MiSeq. From each sorted gammadelta T cell sample, both TCR gamma (TRG) and TCR delta (TRD) chains were sequenced. Per the source publication's procedure: Repertoire analyses included clonotype tree plots, accumulated frequency of the top 20 clonotypes, diversity index (DI) and D75 metrics. TCRdb called clones anew from the public reads via CATT; matching DNA rows were later pooled. The V and J calls here are based on TCRdb, not the publication. Counted in this sample were 85,000 to 95,000 delta-chain clones; over 1.1% of them appeared once. Of the sample, over 8% is held by the ten largest clones. The receptor comes from a pool of human donors (malaria-infected and uninfected, not separated). Input material: gamma-delta T cells from blood.

DNA sequence: TGTGCCTATAGGAGCCTAACCTTCCTAGAAGAAGGACTAGGGGTGTACACCGATAAACTCATCTTT. This sequence encodes CAYRSLTFLEEGLGVYTDKLIF. Recombination connected TRAV38-2/DV8 to TRDJ1; TRDD2 fits 8 bases in the junction. CDR3 length: 22 amino acids, cysteine to phenylalanine. Only CDR3 DNA remains: 66 bases, in frame from the first base. Looking up the germline V gene yields CDR1 TSESDYY and CDR2 QEAYKQQN.